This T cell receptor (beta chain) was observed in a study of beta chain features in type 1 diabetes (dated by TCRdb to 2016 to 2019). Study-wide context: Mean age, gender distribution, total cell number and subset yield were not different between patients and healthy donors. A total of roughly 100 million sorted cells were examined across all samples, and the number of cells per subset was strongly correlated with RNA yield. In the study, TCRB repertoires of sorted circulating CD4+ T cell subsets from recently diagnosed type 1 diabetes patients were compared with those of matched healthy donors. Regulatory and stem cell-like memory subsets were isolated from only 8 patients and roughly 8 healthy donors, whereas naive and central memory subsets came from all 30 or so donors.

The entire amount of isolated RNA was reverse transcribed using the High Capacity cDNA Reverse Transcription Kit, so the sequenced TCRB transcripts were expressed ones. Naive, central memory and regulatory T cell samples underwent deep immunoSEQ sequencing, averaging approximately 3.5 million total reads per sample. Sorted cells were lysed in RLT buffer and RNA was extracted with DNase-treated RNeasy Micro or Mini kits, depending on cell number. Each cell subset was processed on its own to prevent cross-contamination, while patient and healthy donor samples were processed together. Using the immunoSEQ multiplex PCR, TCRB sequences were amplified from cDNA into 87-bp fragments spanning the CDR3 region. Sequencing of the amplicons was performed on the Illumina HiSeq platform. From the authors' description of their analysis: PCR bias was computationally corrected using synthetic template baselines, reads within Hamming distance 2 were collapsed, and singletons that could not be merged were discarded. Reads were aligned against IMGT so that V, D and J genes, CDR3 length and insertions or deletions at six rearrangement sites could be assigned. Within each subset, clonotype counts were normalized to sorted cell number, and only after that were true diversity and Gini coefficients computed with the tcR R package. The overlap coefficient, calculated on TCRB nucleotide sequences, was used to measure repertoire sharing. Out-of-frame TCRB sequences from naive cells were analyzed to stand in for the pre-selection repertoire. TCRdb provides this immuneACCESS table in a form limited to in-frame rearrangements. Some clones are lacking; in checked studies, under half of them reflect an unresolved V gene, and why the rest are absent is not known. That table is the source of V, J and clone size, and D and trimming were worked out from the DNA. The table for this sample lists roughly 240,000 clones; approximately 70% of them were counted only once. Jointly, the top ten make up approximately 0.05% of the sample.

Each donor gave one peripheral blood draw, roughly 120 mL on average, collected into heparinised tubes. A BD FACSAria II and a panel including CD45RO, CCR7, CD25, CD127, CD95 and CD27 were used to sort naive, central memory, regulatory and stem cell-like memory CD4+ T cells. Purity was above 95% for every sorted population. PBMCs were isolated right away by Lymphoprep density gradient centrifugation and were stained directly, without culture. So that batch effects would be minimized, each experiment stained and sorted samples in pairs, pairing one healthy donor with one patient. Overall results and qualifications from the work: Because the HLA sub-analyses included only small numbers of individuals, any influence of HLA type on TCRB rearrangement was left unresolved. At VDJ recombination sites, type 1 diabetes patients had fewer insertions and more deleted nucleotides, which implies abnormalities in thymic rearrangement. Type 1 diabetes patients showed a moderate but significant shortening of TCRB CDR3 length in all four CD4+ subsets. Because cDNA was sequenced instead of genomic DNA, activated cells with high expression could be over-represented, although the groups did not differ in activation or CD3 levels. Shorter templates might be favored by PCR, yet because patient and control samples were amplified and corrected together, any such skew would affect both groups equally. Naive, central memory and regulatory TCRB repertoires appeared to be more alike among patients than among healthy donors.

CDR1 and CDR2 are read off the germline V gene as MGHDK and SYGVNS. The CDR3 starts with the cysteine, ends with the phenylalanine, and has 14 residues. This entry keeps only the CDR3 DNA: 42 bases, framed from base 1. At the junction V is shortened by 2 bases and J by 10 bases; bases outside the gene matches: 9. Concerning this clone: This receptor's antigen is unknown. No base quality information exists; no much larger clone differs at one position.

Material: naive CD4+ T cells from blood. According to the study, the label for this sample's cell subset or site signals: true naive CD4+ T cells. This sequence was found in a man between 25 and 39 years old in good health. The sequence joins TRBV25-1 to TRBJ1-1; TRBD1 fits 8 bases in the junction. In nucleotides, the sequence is TGTGCCAGCAGTGAAGGCGGGACAGGCGTTCCAGCTTTCTTT. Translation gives CASSEGGTGVPAFF. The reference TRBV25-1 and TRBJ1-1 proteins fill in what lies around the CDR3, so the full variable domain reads EADIYQTPRYLVIGTGKKITLECSQTMGHDKMYWYQQDPGMELHLIHYSYGVNSTEKGDLSSESTVSRIRTEHFPLTLESARPSHTSQYLCASSEGGTGVPAFFGQGTRLTVV.